These T cell receptor beta chains were read from a single sample in a study of response to subunit inactivated influenza vaccine. Each CDR3 protein gets one entry after TCRdb re-called the RT-PCR reads with MiXCR. The table includes around 570,000 distinct CDR3 sequences, under 9% detected once. The sample in question was PBMCs from blood, obtained less than 30 months after vaccination. The receptors derive from a man aged 45 to 75 who received an inactivated influenza vaccine. Both conserved end residues are part of each CDR3. D genes are given only for firm matches. The size field is filled for only some rows; it gives once, few, many or a size class.

J: TRBJ2-7; V: TRBV4-3; size: many; D: NA; CDR3: CASSQVYSGAYEQYF; DNA: TGCGCCAGCAGCCAAGTCTACTCAGGCGCCTACGAGCAGTACTTC
J: TRBJ2-5; V: TRBV12-3/TRBV12-4; size: NA; D: NA; CDR3: CASSSLRVGETQYF; DNA: TGTGCCAGCAGCTCCCTCAGGGTAGGAGAGACCCAGTACTTC
J: TRBJ2-1; V: TRBV29-1; size: many; D: TRBD2; CDR3: CSVESPSGSPYNEQFF; DNA: TGCAGCGTTGAATCCCCTAGCGGGAGTCCCTACAATGAGCAGTTCTTC
J: TRBJ2-3; V: TRBV14; size: NA; D: NA; CDR3: CASSQDSPSFDTQYF; DNA: TGTGCCAGCAGCCAAGATTCCCCTAGCTTCGATACGCAGTATTTT
J: TRBJ1-1; V: TRBV12-3/TRBV12-4; size: few; D: NA; CDR3: CASSPDWENTEAFF; DNA: TGTGCCAGCAGTCCAGATTGGGAGAACACTGAAGCTTTCTTT
J: TRBJ2-5; V: TRBV2; size: many; D: NA; CDR3: CASSLSLPRETQYF; DNA: TGTGCCAGCAGTCTCTCCCTCCCCAGGGAGACCCAGTACTTC
J: TRBJ1-5; V: TRBV7-8; size: NA; D: NA; CDR3: CASSLVRAPNQPQHF; DNA: TGTGCCAGCAGCTTGGTCAGAGCCCCCAATCAGCCCCAGCATTTT
J: TRBJ2-7; V: TRBV7-2; size: NA; D: TRBD2; CDR3: CASSLADGTSGLEQYF; DNA: TGTGCCAGCAGCTTAGCGGACGGGACTAGCGGTTTAGAGCAGTACTTC
J: TRBJ1-1; V: TRBV11-2; size: many; D: TRBD1; CDR3: CASSGSGGWNTEAFF; DNA: TGTGCCAGCAGTGGGTCAGGGGGCTGGAACACTGAAGCTTTCTTT
J: TRBJ2-1; V: TRBV12-3/TRBV12-4; size: NA; D: TRBD1; CDR3: CASNPGTGNEQFF; DNA: TGTGCCAGCAACCCCGGGACAGGGAATGAGCAGTTCTTC
J: TRBJ2-3; V: TRBV3-1; size: NA; D: TRBD2; CDR3: CASSPPNSGGAATQYF; DNA: TGTGCCAGCAGCCCCCCTAATAGCGGGGGGGCCGCTACGCAGTATTTT
J: TRBJ1-2; V: TRBV29-1; size: many; D: NA; CDR3: CSVDLIGPESGYGYTF; DNA: TGCAGCGTTGACTTAATTGGACCGGAGTCTGGCTATGGCTACACCTTC
J: TRBJ2-1; V: TRBV3-1; size: NA; D: NA; CDR3: CASSIRVSEQFF; DNA: TGTGCCAGCAGCATCCGGGTATCTGAGCAGTTCTTC
J: TRBJ2-3; V: TRBV7-8; size: NA; D: TRBD2; CDR3: CASSLALVAGGFTDTQYF; DNA: TGTGCCAGCAGCTTAGCGTTGGTAGCGGGGGGCTTCACAGATACGCAGTATTTT
J: TRBJ1-3; V: TRBV4-1; size: many; D: NA; CDR3: CASSQGARVGGNTIYF; DNA: TGCGCCAGCAGCCAAGGGGCCAGGGTTGGCGGAAACACCATATATTTT
J: TRBJ2-2; V: TRBV5-1; size: NA; D: NA; CDR3: CASSFRGTGERFF; DNA: TGCGCCAGCAGCTTCAGGGGAACCGGGGAGCGGTTTTTT
J: TRBJ2-4; V: TRBV10-3; size: NA; D: TRBD2; CDR3: CAISGTSGGVPKNIQYF; DNA: TGTGCCATCAGTGGGACCAGCGGGGGGGTACCCAAAAACATTCAGTACTTC
J: TRBJ1-2; V: TRBV20-1; size: NA; D: TRBD1; CDR3: CSATGGLGYGYTF; DNA: TGCAGTGCCACAGGGGGCCTAGGGTATGGCTACACCTTC
J: TRBJ2-1; V: TRBV5-1; size: few; D: TRBD2; CDR3: CASSSGTSRNNEQFF; DNA: TGCGCCAGCAGTTCCGGGACTAGCCGTAACAATGAGCAGTTCTTC
J: TRBJ2-3; V: TRBV4-2; size: few; D: NA; CDR3: CASSQAGSGYTQYF; DNA: TGTGCCAGCAGCCAAGCCGGTAGCGGCTATACGCAGTATTTT
J: TRBJ2-2; V: TRBV14; size: NA; D: NA; CDR3: CASSQDTGDVTFGELFF; DNA: NA
J: TRBJ2-7; V: TRBV12-3/TRBV12-4; size: NA; D: TRBD1; CDR3: CASSLSGQAYEQYF; DNA: TGTGCCAGCAGTTTGTCGGGACAGGCCTACGAGCAGTACTTC
J: TRBJ2-1; V: TRBV27; size: many; D: TRBD2; CDR3: CASSFGLAGYNEQFF; DNA: TGTGCCAGCAGTTTCGGACTAGCGGGCTACAATGAGCAGTTCTTC
J: TRBJ1-6; V: TRBV14; size: few; D: NA; CDR3: CASSQDMGRNSPLHF; DNA: TGTGCCAGCAGCCAAGATATGGGGCGTAATTCACCCCTCCACTTT
J: TRBJ1-5; V: TRBV12-3/TRBV12-4; size: many; D: NA; CDR3: CASSFGSGQPQHF; DNA: TGTGCCAGCAGTTTTGGGTCTGGTCAGCCCCAGCATTTT
J: TRBJ2-1; V: TRBV18; size: NA; D: NA; CDR3: CASSGTQGGNEQFF; DNA: TGTGCCAGCTCAGGCACCCAGGGAGGCAATGAGCAGTTCTTC
J: TRBJ2-1; V: TRBV4-2; size: NA; D: NA; CDR3: CASSQEITGEQFF; DNA: TGTGCCAGCAGCCAAGAAATTACCGGTGAGCAGTTCTTC
J: TRBJ1-5; V: TRBV25-1; size: many; D: NA; CDR3: CASGTPGRRERNQPQHF; DNA: TGTGCCAGCGGAACGCCGGGGCGAAGGGAGCGCAATCAGCCCCAGCATTTT
J: TRBJ2-1; V: TRBV27; size: NA; D: TRBD2; CDR3: CASRRQREPSYNEQFF; DNA: TGTGCCAGCAGGCGCCAGCGGGAGCCTTCATACAATGAGCAGTTCTTC
J: TRBJ1-2; V: TRBV29-1; size: many; D: NA; CDR3: CSVEGQGVSGYTF; DNA: TGCAGCGTTGAAGGGCAGGGCGTAAGTGGCTACACCTTC
J: TRBJ1-2; V: TRBV7-9; size: once; D: NA; CDR3: CASSPVGGNGYTF; DNA: TGTGCCAGCAGCCCGGTGGGGGGTAATGGCTACACCTTC
J: TRBJ2-4; V: TRBV2; size: few; D: TRBD1; CDR3: CASTPGQAENIQYF; DNA: TGTGCCAGCACCCCGGGACAGGCAGAAAACATTCAGTACTTC
J: TRBJ2-1; V: TRBV7-2; size: NA; D: TRBD2; CDR3: CASSLYGTTYNEQFF; DNA: TGTGCCAGCAGCCTCTACGGGACTACCTACAATGAGCAGTTCTTC
J: TRBJ2-4; V: TRBV3-1; size: few; D: TRBD2; CDR3: CASSPRTGGVIQYF; DNA: TGTGCCAGCAGCCCCCGGACGGGAGGAGTCATTCAGTACTTC
J: TRBJ2-7; V: TRBV5-4; size: NA; D: NA; CDR3: CASSLSPRVDYEQYF; DNA: TGTGCCAGCAGCTTGTCTCCGCGGGTGGACTACGAGCAGTACTTC
J: TRBJ2-2; V: TRBV20-1; size: many; D: TRBD2; CDR3: CSARFPGGDPGELFF; DNA: TGCAGTGCTAGATTCCCGGGGGGGGACCCCGGGGAGCTGTTTTTT
J: TRBJ1-5; V: TRBV12-3/TRBV12-4; size: many; D: TRBD1; CDR3: CASRTRDRYQPQHF; DNA: TGTGCCAGCAGGACACGGGACAGGTATCAGCCCCAGCATTTT
J: TRBJ2-1; V: TRBV20-1; size: NA; D: NA; CDR3: CSANIPGSLEQFF; DNA: TGCAGTGCGAATATCCCGGGGTCGCTGGAGCAGTTCTTC
J: TRBJ1-2; V: TRBV10-3; size: NA; D: NA; CDR3: CAIKMVANYGYTF; DNA: TGTGCCATCAAAATGGTGGCTAACTATGGCTACACCTTC
J: TRBJ2-3; V: TRBV11-2; size: NA; D: NA; CDR3: CASSLGTTGRRTDTQYF; DNA: TGTGCCAGCAGCCTCGGCACAACAGGGCGAAGGACAGATACGCAGTATTTT
J: TRBJ2-2; V: TRBV20-1; size: few; D: NA; CDR3: CSARTENTGELFF; DNA: TGCAGTGCTAGAACAGAGAACACCGGGGAGCTGTTTTTT
J: TRBJ2-5; V: TRBV18; size: NA; D: NA; CDR3: CASSPLVGVGQETQYF; DNA: TGTGCCAGCTCACCACTTGTTGGCGTGGGCCAGGAGACCCAGTACTTC
J: TRBJ1-2; V: TRBV6-5; size: NA; D: NA; CDR3: CASSYGDNYGYTF; DNA: TGTGCCAGCAGTTACGGGGACAACTATGGCTACACCTTC
J: TRBJ1-2; V: TRBV4-2; size: NA; D: NA; CDR3: CASSPHREGAGYTF; DNA: TGTGCCAGCAGCCCACACAGGGAGGGCGCTGGCTACACCTTC
J: TRBJ2-7; V: TRBV5-5; size: many; D: NA; CDR3: CASSARAISSYEQYF; DNA: TGTGCCAGCAGCGCTAGGGCGATAAGCTCCTACGAGCAGTACTTC
J: TRBJ2-3; V: TRBV6-5; size: few; D: NA; CDR3: CASSSYTGARTDTQYF; DNA: TGTGCCAGCAGTTCCTACACGGGGGCTCGCACAGATACGCAGTATTTT
J: TRBJ1-1; V: TRBV4-2; size: NA; D: NA; CDR3: CASSQDLGFTEAFF; DNA: TGTGCCAGCAGCCAAGATCTAGGGTTTACTGAAGCTTTCTTT
J: TRBJ2-1; V: TRBV4-1; size: few; D: NA; CDR3: CASSHSDNEQFF; DNA: TGCGCCAGCAGCCACTCTGACAATGAGCAGTTCTTC